This T cell receptor (beta chain) stems from a study of spatial heterogeneity in lung cancer. Remarks on this clonotype: The antigen is unknown.

TCRdb ran MiXCR on the 5' RACE reads and lists one entry per CDR3 protein. The sample holds about 75,000 distinct CDR3 sequences, 13% seen once. V gave up 4 bases and J gave up 4 bases, with 5 bases separating them. The V gene's germline CDR1 is SGHAT and CDR2 FQNNGV. CDR3 length: 11 residues. Overall study results and limits: Among blood samples, ubiquitous expanded tumor TCRs appeared more at resection than at follow-up.

The time point is: sample taken at primary tumor resection. In each case, whole RNA from tumor, nontumor lung or frozen PBMC was sequenced unsorted. This specimen consisted of PBMCs, obtained at surgery. The chain recombines TRBV11-2 with TRBJ2-7; the D is unclear. This clonotype was sampled from a male donor with early-stage non-small cell lung cancer. The CDR3 reads CASSSPYEQYF. CDR3 coding DNA: TGTGCCAGCAGCTCCCCATACGAGCAGTACTTC.